This entry concerns a single T cell receptor (beta chain). These data originate in a study of cytomegalovirus exposure and HLA in healthy donors. The CDR3 is 16 residues long. V lost 4 bases to trimming and J lost 0 bases; unmatched junction nucleotides: 6. Germline lookup yields CDR1 WNHNN and CDR2 SYGVQD (reference sequence). Amplification used 60 Vbeta primers and 13 Jbeta primers. Profiled with immunoSEQ multiplex PCR; TCRdb holds only in-frame clones, not every one. Found here are roughly 200,000 clones; the top ten clones hold 1.1%. V gene TRBV10-1 combines with J gene TRBJ2-1, with 7 nucleotides matching TRBD2. This clonotype was obtained from a girl aged 2-10 years in good health and CMV-seropositive. Sequencing was carried out using PBMCs. CDR3 region: CASSGLAASSYNEQFF. The DNA of the CDR3 is TGCGCCAGCAGTGGACTAGCTGCAAGCTCCTACAATGAGCAGTTCTTC.